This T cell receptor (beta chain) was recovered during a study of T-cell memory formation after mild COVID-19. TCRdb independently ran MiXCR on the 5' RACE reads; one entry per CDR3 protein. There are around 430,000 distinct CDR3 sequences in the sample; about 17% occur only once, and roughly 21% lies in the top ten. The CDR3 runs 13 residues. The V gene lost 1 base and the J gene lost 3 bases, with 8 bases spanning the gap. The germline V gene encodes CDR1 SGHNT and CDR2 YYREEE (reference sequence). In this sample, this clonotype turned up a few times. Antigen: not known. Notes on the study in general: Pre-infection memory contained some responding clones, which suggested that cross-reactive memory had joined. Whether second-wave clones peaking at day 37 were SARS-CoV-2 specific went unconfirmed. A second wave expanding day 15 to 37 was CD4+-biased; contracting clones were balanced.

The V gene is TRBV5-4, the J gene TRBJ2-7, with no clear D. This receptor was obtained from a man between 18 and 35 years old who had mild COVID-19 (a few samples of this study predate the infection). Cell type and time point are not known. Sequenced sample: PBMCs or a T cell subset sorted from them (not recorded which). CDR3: CASSLFTNYEQYF. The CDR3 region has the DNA TGTGCCAGCAGCTTGTTTACTAACTACGAGCAGTACTTC.